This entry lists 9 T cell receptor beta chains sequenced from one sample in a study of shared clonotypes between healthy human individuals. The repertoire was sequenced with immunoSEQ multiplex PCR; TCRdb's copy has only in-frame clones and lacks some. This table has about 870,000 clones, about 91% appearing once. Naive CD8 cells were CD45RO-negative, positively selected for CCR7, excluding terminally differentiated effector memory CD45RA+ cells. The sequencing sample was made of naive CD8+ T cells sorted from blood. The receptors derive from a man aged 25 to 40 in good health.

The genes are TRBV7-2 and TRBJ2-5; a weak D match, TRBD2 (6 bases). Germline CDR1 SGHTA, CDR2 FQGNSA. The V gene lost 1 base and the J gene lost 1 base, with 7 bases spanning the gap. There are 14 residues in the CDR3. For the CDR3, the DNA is TGTGCCAGCAGCTTAGGGAGGGGCCAAGAGACCCAGTACTTC. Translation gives CASSLGRGQETQYF.

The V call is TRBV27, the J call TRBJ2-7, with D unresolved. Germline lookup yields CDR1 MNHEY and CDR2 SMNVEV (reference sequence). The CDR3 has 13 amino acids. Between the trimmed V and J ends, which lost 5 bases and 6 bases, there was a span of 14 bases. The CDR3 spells CASSDPPTSEQYF. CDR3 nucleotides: TGTGCCAGCAGTGACCCACCGACTTCCGAGCAGTACTTC.

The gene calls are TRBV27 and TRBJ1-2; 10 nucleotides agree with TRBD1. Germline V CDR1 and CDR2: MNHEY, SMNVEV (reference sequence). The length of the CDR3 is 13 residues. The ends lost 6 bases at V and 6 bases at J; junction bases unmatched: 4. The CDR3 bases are TGTGCCAGCAGGCAGACAGGGGGCGATGGCTACACCTTC. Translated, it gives CASRQTGGDGYTF.

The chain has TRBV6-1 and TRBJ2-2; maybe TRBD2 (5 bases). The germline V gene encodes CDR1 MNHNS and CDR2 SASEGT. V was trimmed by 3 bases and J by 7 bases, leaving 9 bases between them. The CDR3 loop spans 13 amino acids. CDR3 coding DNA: TGTGCCAGCAGTGACGCGGGCCTCGGGGAGCTGTTTTTT. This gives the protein CASSDAGLGELFF.

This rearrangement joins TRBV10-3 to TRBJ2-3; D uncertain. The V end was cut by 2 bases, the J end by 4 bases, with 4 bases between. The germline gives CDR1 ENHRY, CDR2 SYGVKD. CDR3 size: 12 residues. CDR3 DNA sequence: TGTGCCATCAGTGAGGATTCAGATACGCAGTATTTT. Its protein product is CAISEDSDTQYF.

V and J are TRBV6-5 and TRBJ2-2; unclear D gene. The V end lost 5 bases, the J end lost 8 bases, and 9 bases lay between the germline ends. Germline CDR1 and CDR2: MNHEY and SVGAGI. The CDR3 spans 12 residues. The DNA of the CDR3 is TGTGCCAGCAGTCTTACCGGGGGGGAGCTGTTTTTT. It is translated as CASSLTGGELFF.

CDR3 sequence (DNA): TGTGCCAGCAAACAGTCGGGACAGGGGTTCTACGAGCAGTACTTC. The encoded protein is CASKQSGQGFYEQYF. This chain uses TRBV27 with TRBJ2-7, with 10 bases that match TRBD1. V trimming: 7 bases; J trimming: 3 bases; junction bases outside the gene matches: 9. The germline V gene encodes CDR1 MNHEY and CDR2 SMNVEV (reference sequence). The CDR3 length is 15 residues.

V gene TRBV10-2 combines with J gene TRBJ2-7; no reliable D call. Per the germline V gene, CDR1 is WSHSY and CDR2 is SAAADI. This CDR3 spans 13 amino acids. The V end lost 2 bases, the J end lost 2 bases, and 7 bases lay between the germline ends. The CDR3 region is CASSEPETYEQYF. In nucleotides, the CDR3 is TGCGCCAGCAGTGAGCCGGAAACCTACGAGCAGTACTTC.

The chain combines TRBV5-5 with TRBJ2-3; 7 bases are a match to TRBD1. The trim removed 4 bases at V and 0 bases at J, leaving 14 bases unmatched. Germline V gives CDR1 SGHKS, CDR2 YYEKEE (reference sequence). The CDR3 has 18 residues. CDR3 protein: CASSLGQFTSPSTDTQYF. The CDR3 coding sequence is TGTGCCAGCAGCCTGGGACAGTTTACTTCACCTAGCACAGATACGCAGTATTTT.